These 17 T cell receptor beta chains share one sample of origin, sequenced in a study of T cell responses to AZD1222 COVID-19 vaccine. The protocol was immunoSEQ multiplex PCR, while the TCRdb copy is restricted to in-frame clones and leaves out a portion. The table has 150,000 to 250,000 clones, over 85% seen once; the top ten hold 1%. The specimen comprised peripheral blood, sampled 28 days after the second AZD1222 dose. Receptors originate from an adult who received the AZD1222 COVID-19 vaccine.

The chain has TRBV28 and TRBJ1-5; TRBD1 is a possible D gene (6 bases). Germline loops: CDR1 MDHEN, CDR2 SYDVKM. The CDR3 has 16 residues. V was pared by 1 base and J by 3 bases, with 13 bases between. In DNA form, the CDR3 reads TGTGCCAGCAGTTTATACAGGGCAGGATACAATCAGCCCCAGCATTTT. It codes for CASSLYRAGYNQPQHF.

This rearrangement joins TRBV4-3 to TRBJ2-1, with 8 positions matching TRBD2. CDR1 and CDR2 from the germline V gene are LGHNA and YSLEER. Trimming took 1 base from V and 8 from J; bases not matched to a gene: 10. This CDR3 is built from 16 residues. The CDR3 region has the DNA TGCGCCAGCAGCCAAGGCATTGCGGCGGGGGGCTATGAGCAGTTCTTC. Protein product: CASSQGIAAGGYEQFF.

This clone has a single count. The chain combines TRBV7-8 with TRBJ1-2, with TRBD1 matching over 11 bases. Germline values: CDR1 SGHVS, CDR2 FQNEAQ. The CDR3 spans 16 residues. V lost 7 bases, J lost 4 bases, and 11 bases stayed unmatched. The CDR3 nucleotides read TGTGCCAGCACCATTAAGGACAGGGGGCGAGGCTATGGCTACACCTTC. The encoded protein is CASTIKDRGRGYGYTF.

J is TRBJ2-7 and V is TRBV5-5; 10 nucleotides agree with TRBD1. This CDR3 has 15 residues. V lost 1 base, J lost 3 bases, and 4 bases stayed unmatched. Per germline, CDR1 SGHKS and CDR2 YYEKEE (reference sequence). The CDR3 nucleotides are TGTGCCAGCAGCTTGTCCGGGACAGGGGTCTACGAGCAGTACTTC. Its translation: CASSLSGTGVYEQYF. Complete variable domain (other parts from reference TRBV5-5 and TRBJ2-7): DAGVTQSPTHLIKTRGQQVTLRCSPISGHKSVSWYQQVLGQGPQFIFQYYEKEERGRGNFPDRFSARQFPNYSSELNVNALLLGDSALYLCASSLSGTGVYEQYFGPGTRLTVT.

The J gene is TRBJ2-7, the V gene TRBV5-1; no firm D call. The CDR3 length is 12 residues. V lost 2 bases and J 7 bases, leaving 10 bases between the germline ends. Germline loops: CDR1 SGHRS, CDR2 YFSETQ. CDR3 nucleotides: TGCGCCAGCAGCTTACGGGCAGAAGAGCAGTACTTC. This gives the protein CASSLRAEEQYF.

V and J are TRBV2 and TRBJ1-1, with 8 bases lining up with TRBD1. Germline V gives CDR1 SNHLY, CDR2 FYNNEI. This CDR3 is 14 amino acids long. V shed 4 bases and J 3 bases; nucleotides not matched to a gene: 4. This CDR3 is CASSVRGLDTEAFF. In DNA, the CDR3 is TGTGCCAGCAGTGTCAGGGGGCTCGACACTGAAGCTTTCTTT.

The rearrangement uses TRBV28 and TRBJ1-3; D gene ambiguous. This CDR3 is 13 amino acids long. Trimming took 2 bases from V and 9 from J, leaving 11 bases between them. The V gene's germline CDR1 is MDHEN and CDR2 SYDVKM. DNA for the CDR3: TGTGCCAGCAGTTTAGGACTGACGGGCACCATATATTTT. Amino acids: CASSLGLTGTIYF.

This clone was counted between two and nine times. The CDR3: CASSLVAEAFF. CDR3 coding DNA: TGTGCCAGCAGCTTGGTTGCTGAAGCTTTCTTT. This rearrangement joins TRBV5-6 to TRBJ1-1, with D uncertain. CDR3 length equals 11 residues. Trimming left V 0 bases short and J 6 bases short, with 3 bases between. The germline gives CDR1 SGHDT, CDR2 YYEEEE. Supplemented by reference TRBV5-6 and TRBJ1-1, the full variable domain reads DAGVTQSPTHLIKTRGQQVTLRCSPKSGHDTVSWYQQALGQGPQFIFQYYEEEERQRGNFPDRFSGHQFPNYSSELNVNALLLGDSALYLCASSLVAEAFFGQGTRLTVV.

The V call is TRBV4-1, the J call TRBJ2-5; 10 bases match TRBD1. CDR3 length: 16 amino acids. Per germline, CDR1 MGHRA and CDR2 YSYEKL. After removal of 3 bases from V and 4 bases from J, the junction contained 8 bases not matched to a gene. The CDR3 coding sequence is TGCGCCAGCAGCCATCCCCTGACAGGGGGCAGAGAGACCCAGTACTTC. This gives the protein CASSHPLTGGRETQYF.

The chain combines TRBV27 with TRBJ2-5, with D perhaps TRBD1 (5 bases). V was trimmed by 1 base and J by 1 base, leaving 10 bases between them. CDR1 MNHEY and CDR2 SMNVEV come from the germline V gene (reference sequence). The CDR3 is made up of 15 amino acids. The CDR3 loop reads CASSLFLQGQETQYF. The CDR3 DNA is TGTGCCAGCAGTTTATTCTTGCAGGGCCAAGAGACCCAGTACTTC.

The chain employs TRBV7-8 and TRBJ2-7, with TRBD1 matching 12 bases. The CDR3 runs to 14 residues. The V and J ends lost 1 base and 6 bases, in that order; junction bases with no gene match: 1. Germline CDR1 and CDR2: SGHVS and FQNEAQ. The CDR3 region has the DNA TGTGCCAGCAGCTTAGAGGGACAGGGGGCCGAGCAGTACTTC. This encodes CASSLEGQGAEQYF.

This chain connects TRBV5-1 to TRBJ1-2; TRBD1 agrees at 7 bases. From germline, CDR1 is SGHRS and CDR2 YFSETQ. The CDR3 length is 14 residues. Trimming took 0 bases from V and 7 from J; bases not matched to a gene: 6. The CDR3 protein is CASSLAGTEAGYTF. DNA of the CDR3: TGCGCCAGCAGCTTGGCCGGGACAGAGGCTGGCTACACCTTC.

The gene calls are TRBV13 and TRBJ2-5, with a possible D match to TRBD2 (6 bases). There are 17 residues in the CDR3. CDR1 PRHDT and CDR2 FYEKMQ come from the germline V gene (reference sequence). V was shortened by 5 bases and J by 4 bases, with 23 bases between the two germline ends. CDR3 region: CASSLRLLPGVGETQYF. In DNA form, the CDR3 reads TGTGCCAGCAGCCTTCGCCTCCTACCGGGGGTCGGAGAGACCCAGTACTTC.

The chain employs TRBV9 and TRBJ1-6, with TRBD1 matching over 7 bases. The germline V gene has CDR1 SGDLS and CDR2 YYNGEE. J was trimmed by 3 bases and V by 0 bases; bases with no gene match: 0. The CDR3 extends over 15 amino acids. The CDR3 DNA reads TGTGCCAGCAGCGTAGGACAGGGCTATAATTCACCCCTCCACTTT. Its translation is CASSVGQGYNSPLHF. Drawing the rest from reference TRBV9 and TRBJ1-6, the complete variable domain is DSGVTQTPKHLITATGQRVTLRCSPRSGDLSVYWYQQSLDQGLQFLIQYYNGEERAKGNILERFSAQQFPDLHSELNLSSLELGDSALYFCASSVGQGYNSPLHFGNGTRLTVT.

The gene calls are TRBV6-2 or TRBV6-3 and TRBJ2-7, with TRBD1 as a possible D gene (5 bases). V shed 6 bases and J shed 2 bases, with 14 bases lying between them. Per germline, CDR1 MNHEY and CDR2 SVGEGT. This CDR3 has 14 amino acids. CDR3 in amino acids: CASSPKLTAYEQYF. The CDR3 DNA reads TGTGCCAGCAGCCCTAAACTGACAGCCTACGAGCAGTACTTC.

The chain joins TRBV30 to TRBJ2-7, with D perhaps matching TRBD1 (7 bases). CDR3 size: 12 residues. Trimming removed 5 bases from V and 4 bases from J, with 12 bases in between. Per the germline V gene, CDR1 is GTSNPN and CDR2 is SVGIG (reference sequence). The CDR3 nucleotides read TGTGCCTGGGGAGGGGGCCCGTACGAGCAGTACTTC. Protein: CAWGGGPYEQYF.

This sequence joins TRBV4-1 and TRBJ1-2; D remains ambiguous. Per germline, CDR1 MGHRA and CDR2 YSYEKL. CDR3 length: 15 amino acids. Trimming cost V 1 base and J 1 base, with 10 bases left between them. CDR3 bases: TGCGCCAGCAGCCAAGGTGGGCTCCGTAACTATGGCTACACCTTC. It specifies CASSQGGLRNYGYTF.